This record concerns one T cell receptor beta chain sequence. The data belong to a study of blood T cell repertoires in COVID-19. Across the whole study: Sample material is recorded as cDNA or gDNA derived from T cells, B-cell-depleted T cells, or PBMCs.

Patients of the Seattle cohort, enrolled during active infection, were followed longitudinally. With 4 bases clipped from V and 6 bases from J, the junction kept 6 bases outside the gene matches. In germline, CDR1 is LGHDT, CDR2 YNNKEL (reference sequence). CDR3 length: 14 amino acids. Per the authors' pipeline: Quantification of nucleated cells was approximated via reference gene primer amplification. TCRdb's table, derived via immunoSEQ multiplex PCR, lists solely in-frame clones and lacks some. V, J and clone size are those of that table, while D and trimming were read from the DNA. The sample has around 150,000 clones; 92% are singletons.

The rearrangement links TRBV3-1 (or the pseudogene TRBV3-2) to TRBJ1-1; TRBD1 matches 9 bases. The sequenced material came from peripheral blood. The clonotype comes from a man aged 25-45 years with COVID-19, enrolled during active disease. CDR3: CASSPLGQGPEAFF. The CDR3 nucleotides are TGTGCCAGCAGCCCTCTCGGACAGGGGCCTGAAGCTTTCTTT.